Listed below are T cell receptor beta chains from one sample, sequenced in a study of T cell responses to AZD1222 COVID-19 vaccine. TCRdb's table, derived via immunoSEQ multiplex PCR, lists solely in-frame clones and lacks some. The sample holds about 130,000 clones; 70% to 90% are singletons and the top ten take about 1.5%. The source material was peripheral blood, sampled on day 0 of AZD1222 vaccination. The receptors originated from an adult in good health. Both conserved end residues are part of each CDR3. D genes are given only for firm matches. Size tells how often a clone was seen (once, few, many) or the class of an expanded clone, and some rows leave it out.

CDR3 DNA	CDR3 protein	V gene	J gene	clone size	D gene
TGTGCCAGCAGTTTTGCCCCGCGGGGGCCCTACGAGCAGTACTTC	CASSFAPRGPYEQYF	TRBV27	TRBJ2-7	-	-
TGTGCCACCATCAGAGGTAGCGGGGGGGCCGGTGAGCAGTTCTTC	CATIRGSGGAGEQFF	TRBV7-9	TRBJ2-1	-	TRBD2
TGTGCCAGCAGCTCCTCCGGGACCACCCTCTTGGAGCAGTTCTTC	CASSSSGTTLLEQFF	TRBV7-2	TRBJ2-1	-	-
TGTGCCAGCAGCGCCCCCAGCGGGAGGTTAGAGCAGTTCTTC	CASSAPSGRLEQFF	TRBV4-2	TRBJ2-1	-	TRBD2
TGTGCCAGCAGCTTTCGAGGGAGGGCCGGGGAGACCCAGTACTTC	CASSFRGRAGETQYF	TRBV11-1	TRBJ2-5	-	TRBD2
TGTGCCACCTATCCGAGGACAGCGAGCAATCAGCCCCAGCATTTT	CATYPRTASNQPQHF	TRBV6-5	TRBJ1-5	-	-
TGTGCCAGCCGAACAGGGGAGACCCAGTACTTC	CASRTGETQYF	TRBV6-5	TRBJ2-5	-	-
TGTGCCAGCAGCCCTTACTTAGAGGGCGAAAAACTGTTTTTT	CASSPYLEGEKLFF	TRBV3-1/TRBV3-2	TRBJ1-4	-	-
TGTGCCAGCAGTTCAGGGTACGGAAACACCATATATTTT	CASSSGYGNTIYF	TRBV12-3/TRBV12-4	TRBJ1-3	-	-
TGTGCCAGCAGCTTCGGCAGCATACAATTCACCCTCCACTTT	CASSFGSIQFTLHF	TRBV5-6	TRBJ1-6	-	-
TGTGCCAGCAGACGGCCTAGCGGGAGCGAGAGGCAGTTCTTC	CASRRPSGSERQFF	TRBV6-5	TRBJ2-1	-	TRBD2
TGTGCCAGCAGCCAAGATATGGCTAGCGGAGGGTCCCAGTACTTC	CASSQDMASGGSQYF	TRBV4-2	TRBJ2-5	-	TRBD2
TGTGCCACCAGCAGGGAGGACAGACCTAATCAGCCCCAGCATTTT	CATSREDRPNQPQHF	TRBV15	TRBJ1-5	-	-
TGTGCCAGCAGTGACCAGACAGGCGGGGGGGAGACCCAGTACTTC	CASSDQTGGGETQYF	TRBV2	TRBJ2-5	-	TRBD2
TGCGCCAGCAGCTTGGTAGGGGGTAGCAATCAGCCCCAGCATTTT	CASSLVGGSNQPQHF	TRBV5-1	TRBJ1-5	once	-
TGTGCCAGCAGCCAAGATGTGGGGACAGGGAACACTGAAGCTTTCTTT	CASSQDVGTGNTEAFF	TRBV14	TRBJ1-1	-	TRBD1
TGTGCCAGCAGCCAGTCGGGTCCCGGCCAGCCCCAGCATTTT	CASSQSGPGQPQHF	TRBV3-1/TRBV3-2	TRBJ1-5	-	-